This is a list of T cell receptor beta chains from one sample in a study of cytomegalovirus exposure and HLA in healthy donors. This table comes from immunoSEQ multiplex PCR, and its TCRdb copy is limited to in-frame clones, with some not included. The data contain about 98,000 clones, 60% to 75% of them singletons. Sequences were obtained from PBMCs. These receptors came from a female donor in good health and CMV-seronegative. Both conserved end residues are part of each CDR3. A D gene is named only where the DNA matches it firmly. Some rows mark clone size as missing; the rest say once, few, many or name a class of expanded clone.

J	D	size	V	DNA	CDR3
TRBJ1-2	.	.	TRBV4-3	TGCGCCAGCAGCCATCTAGCGGACTATGGCTACACCTTC	CASSHLADYGYTF
TRBJ2-5	.	.	TRBV4-2	TGTGCCAGCAGCCAAGATAATAGATTTTCGACCCAGTACTTC	CASSQDNRFSTQYF
TRBJ2-3	TRBD1	.	TRBV7-2	TGTGCCAGCAGCCGCTTGGGGACAGCGAGTGGAGATACGCAGTATTTT	CASSRLGTASGDTQYF
TRBJ2-7	TRBD1	.	TRBV7-9	TGTGCCAGCAGCTTAGGACAGGGGGCTTACGAGCAGTACTTC	CASSLGQGAYEQYF
TRBJ1-5	.	once	TRBV28	TGTGCCAGCAGTTCTGATCAGCCCCAGCATTTT	CASSSDQPQHF
TRBJ2-7	.	.	TRBV28	TGTGCCAGCAGTCTTAGACAGGTGGTCTACGAGCAGTACTTC	CASSLRQVVYEQYF
TRBJ1-1	TRBD1	.	TRBV2	TGTGCCAGCAGTAGGAGGGGGCGTCGGACTGAAGCTTTCTTT	CASSRRGRRTEAFF
TRBJ2-7	TRBD1	.	TRBV6-1	TGTGCCAGCAACCTGAGAGGGGGCTATACCTACGAGCAGTACTTC	CASNLRGGYTYEQYF
TRBJ2-5	.	.	TRBV2	TGTGCCAGTAAACAGGAAGCCGAGACCCAGTACTTC	CASKQEAETQYF
TRBJ2-5	.	.	TRBV7-3	TGTGCCAGCAGCCCCGGGGTGCGGGAGACCCAGTACTTC	CASSPGVRETQYF
TRBJ2-7	.	.	TRBV4-3	TGCGCCAGCAGCCAAGCTTTTGGTAGCGAGCAGTACTTC	CASSQAFGSEQYF
TRBJ1-5	TRBD1	.	TRBV7-8	TGTGCCAGCAGCCTCATACAGGGGCGTCAGCCCCAGCATTTT	CASSLIQGRQPQHF
TRBJ2-3	TRBD2	.	TRBV2	TGTGCCAGCAGTGAAGGTCCTAGCGGGGGGATAGATACGCAGTATTTT	CASSEGPSGGIDTQYF
TRBJ2-3	TRBD2	.	TRBV18	TGTGCCAGCTCACCACCTCCGGGGGGGGCTGCAGATACGCAGTATTTT	CASSPPPGGAADTQYF
TRBJ2-7	TRBD1	few	TRBV7-2	TGTGCCAGCAGCCGACAGGGTCGGGGCTCCGAGCAGTACTTC	CASSRQGRGSEQYF
TRBJ1-2	.	.	TRBV9	TGTGCCAGCAGCGTAGGGGGCAGCTCAACCTATGGCTACACCTTC	CASSVGGSSTYGYTF
TRBJ1-2	TRBD1	once	TRBV4-2	TGTGCCAGCAGCCACAAAGGGACAGGGGCTGGTGGGTTTGGTGGCTACACCTTC	CASSHKGTGAGGFGGYTF
TRBJ2-1	TRBD1	.	TRBV5-6	TGTGCCAGCAGCTTGGCCGTCAGGGGGCTCTACAATGAGCAGTTCTTC	CASSLAVRGLYNEQFF
TRBJ2-7	TRBD2	.	TRBV9	TGTGCCAGCAGCAAGGGGACTAGCGGGAGGAGCGAGCAGTACTTC	CASSKGTSGRSEQYF
TRBJ2-7	.	few	TRBV10-3	TGTGCCATCAGTGACAGGGGTTACGAGCAGTACTTC	CAISDRGYEQYF
TRBJ2-3	TRBD2	few	TRBV7-2	TGTGCCAGCAGCCCGCCGTTTAGCGGGATAACAGATACGCAGTATTTT	CASSPPFSGITDTQYF
TRBJ1-6	.	.	TRBV9	TGTGCCAGCAGCGCAACCAGGGGTCCCCTCCACTTT	CASSATRGPLHF
TRBJ2-7	TRBD2	few	TRBV2	TGTGCCAGCAGTGGGGGACTAGCGGACTCCTACGAGCAGTACTTC	CASSGGLADSYEQYF
TRBJ1-2	.	.	TRBV28	TGTGCCAGCAGTTCCCAGGGTTATCATAACTATGGCTACACCTTC	CASSSQGYHNYGYTF
TRBJ2-1	TRBD2	.	TRBV27	TGTGCCAGCAGTCCCGGGACTAGCGGTTACAATGAGCAGTTCTTC	CASSPGTSGYNEQFF
TRBJ2-1	TRBD1	.	TRBV2	TGTGCCAGCAGTGGGACAGGGATGAATGAGCAGTTCTTC	CASSGTGMNEQFF
TRBJ2-1	.	.	TRBV6-6	TGTGCCAGCAGTTATGAGGGGGGGAGCAACAATGAGCAGTTCTTC	CASSYEGGSNNEQFF
TRBJ1-5	.	.	TRBV28	TGTGCCAGCAGTTGGGACGGGGGGCAGCCCCAGCATTTT	CASSWDGGQPQHF
TRBJ2-7	.	few	TRBV6-5	TGTGCCAGCAGAAAAAGGCGGGGTTGGGAGCAGTACTTC	CASRKRRGWEQYF
TRBJ2-4	TRBD1	.	TRBV11-3	TGTGCCAGCAGCCCTAGCCAACCGGGACAGGGCGCATTAGCCAAAAACATTCAGTACTTC	CASSPSQPGQGALAKNIQYF
TRBJ1-4	.	.	TRBV9	TGTGCCAGCAGCGTAGGTGTTCGGGGATATAATGAAAAACTGTTTTTT	CASSVGVRGYNEKLFF
TRBJ2-7	TRBD1	once	TRBV10-1	TGCGCCAGCAGTTCGGGACAGGGATCCTACGAGCAGTACTTC	CASSSGQGSYEQYF
TRBJ2-7	TRBD2	few	TRBV18	TGTGCCAGCTCACCGACGACTAGCACTGAGGGGCAGTACTTC	CASSPTTSTEGQYF
TRBJ2-1	.	.	TRBV7-6	TGTGCCAGCAGCTTGGTACAGGATGACAATGAGCAGTTCTTC	CASSLVQDDNEQFF
TRBJ1-1	.	.	TRBV7-9	TGTGCCAGCAGCTTAGAATCCGTCACTGAAGCTTTCTTT	CASSLESVTEAFF
TRBJ2-7	TRBD1	.	TRBV9	TGTGCCAGCAGCGTCTTCCGGAGAAACGGGACAGACTACGAGCAGTACTTC	CASSVFRRNGTDYEQYF
TRBJ2-1	TRBD2	.	TRBV10-3	TGTGCCATCCTGGCTAGCGGCTCCTACAATGAGCAGTTCTTC	CAILASGSYNEQFF
TRBJ2-1	TRBD2	medium-sized	TRBV6-4	TGTGCCAGCAGCGAGAAACTAGCGGGAGCGGCTGAGCAGTTCTTC	CASSEKLAGAAEQFF
TRBJ2-2	TRBD2	.	TRBV7-9	TGTTCCAGCAGAACTCCTAGCGGGAGGGGATCCGGGGAGCTGTTTTTT	CSSRTPSGRGSGELFF
TRBJ2-7	.	.	TRBV27	TGTGCCAGCAGTGGGGGCCCTTCCTACGAGCAGTACTTC	CASSGGPSYEQYF
TRBJ2-3	TRBD2	few	TRBV6-4	TGTGCCAGCAGTGACTCTAGCGGGGGCACAGATACGCAGTATTTT	CASSDSSGGTDTQYF
TRBJ1-1	.	.	TRBV6-5	TGTGCCAGCAGTTTTGGGGGCTCGATAAGGAACACTGAAGCTTTCTTT	CASSFGGSIRNTEAFF
TRBJ2-2	TRBD2	.	TRBV28	TGTGCCAGCCGTCTAGCGGGAGCAGGCGGGGAGCTGTTTTTT	CASRLAGAGGELFF
TRBJ2-1	.	.	TRBV6-1	TGTGCCAGCAGTGAACAGGATAGTGAGCAGTTCTTC	CASSEQDSEQFF
TRBJ1-5	.	few	TRBV7-8	TGTGCCAGCAGCTTAGGACAGGTTGGGGTGTATAGCAATCAGCCCCAGCATTTT	CASSLGQVGVYSNQPQHF
TRBJ2-3	.	.	TRBV5-1	TGCGCCAGCAGCGTACGACTAGAGGGCACAGATACGCAGTATTTT	CASSVRLEGTDTQYF
TRBJ2-5	TRBD2	.	TRBV9	TGTGCCAGCAGCGTAGCCGGCGGGGGGGGCCAAGAGACCCAGTACTTC	CASSVAGGGGQETQYF
TRBJ2-2	TRBD1	.	TRBV27	TGTGCCAGCAGTTTTGGGTGGGGACAGGGGGTCGGAACCGGGGAGCTGTTTTTT	CASSFGWGQGVGTGELFF
TRBJ2-3	TRBD2	.	TRBV5-4	TGTGCCAGCAGCATGGTAGCGGGGGGAAGCGCGCAGTATTTT	CASSMVAGGSAQYF
TRBJ2-7	.	once	TRBV5-4	TGTGCCAGCAGCTTGGACTACCCTCCCTACGAGCAGTACTTC	CASSLDYPPYEQYF
TRBJ1-2	TRBD1	.	TRBV28	TGTGCCAGCAGTCCTCCTCCCGGGACAGGGGGCACCTATGGCTACACCTTC	CASSPPPGTGGTYGYTF
TRBJ2-7	.	many	TRBV10-1	TGCGCCAGCAGTGACCTCAGGGCCCCCTACGAGCAGTACTTC	CASSDLRAPYEQYF
TRBJ2-1	.	.	TRBV6-5	TGTGCCAGCAGTTACGCCGGACTCCACAATGAGCAGTTCTTC	CASSYAGLHNEQFF
TRBJ2-4	TRBD1	.	TRBV15	TGTGCCACCAGCAATGGGACAGTAGCCAAAAACATTCAGTACTTC	CATSNGTVAKNIQYF
TRBJ2-7	TRBD1	few	TRBV12-5	TGTGCTAGTGGTACCCGACAGGGGGCCCATACCGAGCAGTACTTC	CASGTRQGAHTEQYF
TRBJ2-1	.	.	TRBV29-1	TGCAGCGTTAGGCCCCGGGGGTCCTACAATGAGCAGTTCTTC	CSVRPRGSYNEQFF
TRBJ1-4	.	.	TRBV28	TGTGCCACCCATCGGACTATTAATGAAAAACTGTTTTTT	CATHRTINEKLFF
TRBJ2-7	TRBD1	.	TRBV5-1	TGCGCCAGCAGCTTTAAGGACAGGGGATACGAGCAGTACTTC	CASSFKDRGYEQYF
TRBJ1-1	.	.	TRBV19	TGTGCCAGTAGTATAGGCGGCAGCAACACTGAAGCTTTCTTT	CASSIGGSNTEAFF